This TCR beta chain came from a study of human T cells and chemical hapten exposure. The CDR3 covers 17 residues. Per the germline V gene, CDR1 is SEHNR and CDR2 is FQNEAQ (reference sequence). V was trimmed by 6 bases and J by 1 base, leaving 19 bases between them. MiXCR was run by TCRdb on the RACE reads, yielding one entry per CDR3 protein. The profile shows about 350,000 distinct CDR3 sequences, about 6% of them singletons. Regarding time point: patch test 2, 6 weeks after DPC sensitization. Stated treatment: therapeutic diphenylcyclopropenone sensitization with weekly scalp DPC. This clonotype was recorded many times.

The TCR comes from a woman between 18 and 29 years old with alopecia areata. Some clones in this sample may be carry-over from other donors' samples. Here the sequenced sample was whole blood, taken in connection with sensitization to the hapten diphenylcyclopropenone (DPC). This chain links TRBV7-9 with TRBJ1-5, with a possible D match to TRBD1 (5 bases). The CDR3: CASRRDPPLASNQPQHF. As DNA, the CDR3 is TGTGCCAGCAGACGGGACCCACCACTGGCGAGCAATCAGCCCCAGCATTTT.